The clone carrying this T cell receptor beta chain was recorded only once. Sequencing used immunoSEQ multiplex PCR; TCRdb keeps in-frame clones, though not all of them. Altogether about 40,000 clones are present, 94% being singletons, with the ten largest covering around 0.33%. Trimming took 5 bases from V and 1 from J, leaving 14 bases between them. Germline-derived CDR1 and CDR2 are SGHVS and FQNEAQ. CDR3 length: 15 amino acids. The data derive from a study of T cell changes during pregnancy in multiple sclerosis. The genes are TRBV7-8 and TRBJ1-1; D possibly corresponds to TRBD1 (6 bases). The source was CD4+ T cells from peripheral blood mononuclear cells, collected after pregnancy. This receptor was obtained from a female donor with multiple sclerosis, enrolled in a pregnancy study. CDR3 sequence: CASSPSGGSNTEAFF. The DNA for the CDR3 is TGTGCCAGCAGCCCGTCGGGGGGCTCGAACACTGAAGCTTTCTTT.